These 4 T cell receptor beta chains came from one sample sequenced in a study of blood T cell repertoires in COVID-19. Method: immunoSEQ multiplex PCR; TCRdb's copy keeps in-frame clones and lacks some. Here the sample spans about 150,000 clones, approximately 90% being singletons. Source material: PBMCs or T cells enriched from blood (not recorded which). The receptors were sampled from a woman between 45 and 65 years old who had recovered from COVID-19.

The CDR3 nucleotides are TGTGCCAGCAGAGACAGGGGGACTCGACTCGACGAGCAGTACTTC. Its translation: CASRDRGTRLDEQYF. V is TRBV6-6 and J is TRBJ2-7, with 9 bases fitting TRBD1. CDR3 length: 15 amino acids. Germline assignment: CDR1 MNHNY and CDR2 SVGAGI (reference sequence). Trimming took 6 bases from V and 5 from J; bases not matched to a gene: 11.

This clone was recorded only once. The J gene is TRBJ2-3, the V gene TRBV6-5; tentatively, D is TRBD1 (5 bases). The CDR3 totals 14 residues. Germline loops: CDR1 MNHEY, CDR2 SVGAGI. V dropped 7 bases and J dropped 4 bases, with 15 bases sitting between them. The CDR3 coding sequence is TGTGCCAGCACCCAGGGCCCCCCCCCAGATACGCAGTATTTT. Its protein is CASTQGPPPDTQYF.

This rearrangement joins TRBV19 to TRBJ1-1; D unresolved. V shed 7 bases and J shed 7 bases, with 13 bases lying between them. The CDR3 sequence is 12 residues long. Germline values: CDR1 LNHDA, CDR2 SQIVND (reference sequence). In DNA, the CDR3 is TGTGCCAGTATGCGACGGGGAAGTGAAGCTTTCTTT. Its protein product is CASMRRGSEAFF.

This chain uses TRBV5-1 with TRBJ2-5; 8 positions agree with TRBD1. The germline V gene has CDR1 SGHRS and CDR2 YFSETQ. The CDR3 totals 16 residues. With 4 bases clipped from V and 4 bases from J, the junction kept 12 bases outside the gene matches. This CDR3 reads CASSPLGQGRGETQYF. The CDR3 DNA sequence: TGCGCCAGCAGCCCCCTAGGACAGGGAAGAGGAGAGACCCAGTACTTC.